One and the same sample provided the 18 T cell receptor beta chains below, sequenced in a study of cytomegalovirus exposure and HLA in healthy donors. Amplification used 60 Vbeta primers and 13 Jbeta primers. This table comes from immunoSEQ multiplex PCR, and its TCRdb copy is limited to in-frame clones, with some not included. The sample lists around 200,000 clones, approximately 80% seen once, with around 0.69% in the top ten. Sequencing was carried out using PBMCs. The source is a boy younger than 18 in good health and CMV-seronegative.

This chain connects TRBV11-3 to TRBJ1-2; no definite D call. CDR1 is SGHNT and CDR2 is YENEEA in the germline V gene. V lost 6 bases, J lost 11 bases, and 16 bases lay in between. The CDR3 runs 12 residues. CDR3 residues: CASSTSRSYYTF. The CDR3 DNA reads as TGTGCCAGCAGTACCTCGAGGAGCTATTACACCTTC.

On this clone: Other nucleotide sequences in the sample specify the same CDR3. This rearrangement joins TRBV5-1 to TRBJ2-7; TRBD2 matches at 11 bases. Germline-derived CDR1 and CDR2 are SGHRS and YFSETQ. Trimming took 2 bases from V and 3 from J; bases not matched to a gene: 1. The CDR3 covers 14 residues. The CDR3 region has the DNA TGCGCCAGCAGCTTAACTAGCGGGAGCTACGAGCAGTACTTC. Translation: CASSLTSGSYEQYF.

This chain joins TRBV6-5 and TRBJ2-3; maybe TRBD1 (6 bases). The ends were cut back, 6 bases at V and 1 base at J, with 11 bases in the middle. Germline V gene sequence: CDR1 MNHEY, CDR2 SVGAGI. The CDR3 has 14 amino acids. The CDR3 nucleotides read TGTGCCAGCAGGAGGGGACACGGCACAGATACGCAGTATTTT. Translating it yields CASRRGHGTDTQYF.

CDR3 nucleotides: TGTGCCAGCAGTGAATATTCCGGGGATACGCAGTATTTT. It encodes CASSEYSGDTQYF. V is TRBV25-1 and J is TRBJ2-3; D is unclear. V was shortened by 0 bases and J by 6 bases, with 7 bases between the two germline ends. The CDR3 loop spans 13 amino acids. The germline gives CDR1 MGHDK, CDR2 SYGVNS.

This chain uses TRBV7-9 with TRBJ2-3, with TRBD2 matching 11 bases. CDR1 is SEHNR, CDR2 FQNEAQ, per germline (reference sequence). The J segment lost 4 bases and the V segment lost 8 bases, leaving 5 bases of the junction unmatched. The CDR3 is made up of 14 amino acids. CDR3 in amino acids: CASASGRFSDTQYF. The CDR3, as DNA: TGTGCCAGCGCTAGCGGGAGGTTCTCAGATACGCAGTATTTT. Full variable domain (outside the CDR3, taken from reference TRBV7-9 and TRBJ2-3): DTGVSQNPRHKITKRGQNVTFRCDPISEHNRLYWYRQTLGQGPEFLTYFQNEAQLEKSRLLSDRFSAERPKGSFSTLEIQRTEQGDSAMYLCASASGRFSDTQYFGPGTRLTVL.

V is TRBV29-1 and J is TRBJ1-2; 7 nucleotides line up with TRBD1. J gave up 7 bases and V 2 bases, and 7 bases lay outside the gene matches. Germline loops: CDR1 SQVTM, CDR2 ANQGSEA. The CDR3 is made up of 13 amino acids. The CDR3 sequence: CSVEFDRDLGYTF. CDR3 DNA: TGCAGCGTTGAATTCGACAGGGATCTTGGCTACACCTTC.

This chain uses TRBV11-3 with TRBJ1-2; no firm D call. The CDR3 covers 12 residues. Per the germline V gene, CDR1 is SGHNT and CDR2 is YENEEA. The germline V and J ends were trimmed by 0 bases and 6 bases, with 5 bases remaining between them. As DNA, the CDR3 is TGTGCCAGCAGCTTAGATCGGGATGGCTACACCTTC. Its translation: CASSLDRDGYTF.

The CDR3 DNA sequence: TGTGCCAGCATTCCTTCGGGATATAGCAATCAGCCCCAGCATTTT. It yields the protein CASIPSGYSNQPQHF. The chain recombines TRBV6-6 with TRBJ1-5; D unresolved. CDR1 and CDR2 (germline): MNHNY, SVGAGI (reference sequence). The CDR3 runs 15 residues. The V and J ends lost 7 bases and 0 bases respectively, with 13 bases between them.

The V gene is TRBV6-5, the J gene TRBJ1-1; 8 bases line up with TRBD1. The CDR3 runs 16 residues. Germline loops: CDR1 MNHEY, CDR2 SVGAGI. V gave up 2 bases and J gave up 4 bases; unmatched junction bases: 9. This chain's CDR3 is CASSYPRTGRGTEAFF. CDR3 in DNA: TGTGCCAGCAGTTACCCCCGGACAGGGCGAGGCACTGAAGCTTTCTTT.

DNA of the CDR3: TGTGCCTGGGAACTTCTAGCGGGAGTTTCCGAGCAGTACTTC. It translates to CAWELLAGVSEQYF. This sequence joins TRBV30 and TRBJ2-7; 10 bases map to TRBD2. CDR3 length equals 14 residues. Trimming at V came to 5 bases and at J to 6 bases, leaving 10 bases not matched to a gene. Germline values: CDR1 GTSNPN, CDR2 SVGIG (reference sequence).

CDR3 sequence reads: CASSLAGGLSTEAFF. In nucleotides, the CDR3 is TGTGCCAGCAGTTTGGCAGGGGGCTTAAGCACTGAAGCTTTCTTT. This chain joins TRBV27 and TRBJ1-1, with TRBD1 matching over 8 bases. The germline CDR1 and CDR2 sequences are MNHEY and SMNVEV (reference sequence). The length of the CDR3 is 15 residues. The V segment lost 3 bases and the J segment 4 bases; nucleotides outside the gene matches: 7.

This clone occurred once. This rearrangement joins TRBV10-2 to TRBJ1-3; 11 positions agree with TRBD1. V lost 4 bases to trimming and J lost 0 bases; unmatched junction nucleotides: 2. The CDR3 loop spans 16 amino acids. Germline V gives CDR1 WSHSY, CDR2 SAAADI. CDR3 sequence (DNA): TGCGCCAGCAGTGGGGACAGGGGGGACTCTGGAAACACCATATATTTT. Its protein product is CASSGDRGDSGNTIYF.

This chain links TRBV6-5 with TRBJ1-1; the D gene is possibly TRBD1 (5 bases). V dropped 6 bases and J dropped 3 bases, with 17 bases sitting between them. This CDR3 is 15 amino acids long. The germline gives CDR1 MNHEY, CDR2 SVGAGI. The CDR3 coding sequence is TGTGCCAGCAGGGGGCCTCCCTCTCAAGACACTGAAGCTTTCTTT. This sequence encodes CASRGPPSQDTEAFF.

This clone has just one count. The genes are TRBV7-9 and TRBJ1-3; D might be TRBD1 (6 bases). Germline V gene lookup returns CDR1 SEHNR and CDR2 FQNEAQ (reference sequence). The V gene lost 4 bases and the J gene lost 2 bases, with 12 bases spanning the gap. This CDR3 spans 15 amino acids. The CDR3 coding sequence is TGTGCCAGCAGCTATTTCAGGGGAACTGGAAACACCATATATTTT. Its protein product is CASSYFRGTGNTIYF. Filled out from reference TRBV7-9 and TRBJ1-3, the complete variable domain reads DTGVSQNPRHKITKRGQNVTFRCDPISEHNRLYWYRQTLGQGPEFLTYFQNEAQLEKSRLLSDRFSAERPKGSFSTLEIQRTEQGDSAMYLCASSYFRGTGNTIYFGEGSWLTVV.

DNA for the CDR3: TGTGCCAGCGGGACTAGCGGGATACACAATGAGCAGTTCTTC. It specifies CASGTSGIHNEQFF. V is TRBV5-4 and J is TRBJ2-1; 13 bases are shared with TRBD2. Losses at the gene ends were 7 bases for V and 5 bases for J; bases not matched to a gene: 3. This CDR3 contains 14 residues. Germline CDR1 SGHNT, CDR2 YYREEE (reference sequence).

The count of this clone is one. The V gene is TRBV6-4, the J gene TRBJ1-1, with D possibly matching TRBD1 (5 bases). Trimming removed 3 bases from V and 5 bases from J, with 16 bases in between. Germline CDR1 and CDR2: MRHNA and SNTAGT. The CDR3 extends over 15 amino acids. CDR3 loop: CASSEKAQGGTEAFF. Here the CDR3 DNA reads TGTGCCAGCAGTGAGAAGGCCCAGGGTGGGACTGAAGCTTTCTTT.

The chain joins TRBV4-2 to TRBJ1-3; TRBD1 agrees at 8 bases. V lost 2 bases, J lost 4 bases, and 7 bases stayed unmatched. CDR1 and CDR2 from the germline V gene are LGHNA and YNFKEQ. This CDR3 has 16 amino acids. DNA of the CDR3: TGTGCCAGCAGCCAACATGAGACAGGGGAGGGAAACACCATATATTTT. Amino acids: CASSQHETGEGNTIYF.

The V call is TRBV7-9, the J call TRBJ1-2; 8 bases map to TRBD1. V lost 5 bases, J lost 4 bases, and 6 bases stayed unmatched. The CDR3 is 14 residues long. Germline-derived CDR1 and CDR2 are SEHNR and FQNEAQ (reference sequence). CDR3 sequence: CASSPDRGGYGYTF. CDR3 bases: TGTGCCAGCAGCCCCGACAGGGGCGGCTATGGCTACACCTTC.